Listed here is a single T cell receptor beta chain. Its antigen is currently unknown. An approximately 10 ml volume of fresh peripheral blood provided the PBMCs. This specimen comes from a study of T cells in Graves' hyperthyroidism and ophthalmopathy. General study findings and limits: In the blood, most expanded thyroid clonotypes above 0.001 appeared as well.

Template material for amplifying TCR beta CDR3 regions consisted of RNA transcripts. A first-round RT-PCR of the TCR CDR3 used the HTBI primer set. TCRdb reprocessed the multiplex PCR reads with MiXCR, giving one entry per CDR3 protein. There are a few hundred thousand distinct CDR3 sequences in the sample; more than 15% occur only once, and approximately 30% lies in the top ten. Looked up from germline, CDR1 is SEHNR and CDR2 is FQNEAQ (reference sequence). V was pared by 5 bases and J by 6 bases, with 5 bases between. The CDR3 contains 11 residues. The rearrangement uses TRBV7-9 and TRBJ2-1, with D uncertain. The receptor was isolated from a woman aged 25 to 39 with Graves' ophthalmopathy. Source material: blood. For the CDR3, the DNA is TGTGCCAGCAGCCAGATCAATGAGCAGTTCTTC. This sequence encodes CASSQINEQFF.